This T cell receptor beta chain appears in the sequencing data of a study of identical twins. The V segment lost 1 base and the J segment 5 bases; nucleotides outside the gene matches: 12. Germline CDR1 is DFQATT and CDR2 is SNEGSKA (reference sequence). This CDR3 spans 17 amino acids. MiXCR was run by TCRdb on the 5' RACE reads, yielding one entry per CDR3 protein. There are about 690,000 distinct CDR3 sequences in the sample; 21% occur only once, and around 4.5% lies in the top ten. The sample was also reused in another study, on T cells expressing NK-cell markers. As reported in that work: Seven sequenced donors out of eight were HCMV-seropositive, one seronegative.

The genes are TRBV20-1 and TRBJ2-2, with 8 bases fitting TRBD1. The sequenced material came from PBMCs. This TCR was sampled from a woman aged 18-30 years in good health. The CDR3 DNA reads as TGCAGTGCTAGAGTAACAGGGGGTGTCGTTGGTACCGGGGAGCTGTTTTTT. It specifies CSARVTGGVVGTGELFF.